The 6 T cell receptor beta chains given below trace back to one sample, sequenced in a study of shared clonotypes between healthy human individuals. The method was immunoSEQ multiplex PCR; TCRdb's version includes in-frame clones alone and lacks a portion of them. Found here are about 2 million clones, over 85% of them singletons; the top ten hold 0.13%. The material sequenced was naive CD4+ T cells sorted from blood. Subset defined: CD45RA+ positively selected. These receptors were taken from a man between 18 and 29 years old in good health.

V is TRBV6-1 and J is TRBJ1-2; D remains unclear. CDR1 is MNHNS, CDR2 SASEGT, per germline. The CDR3 loop spans 13 amino acids. Trimming stripped 0 bases from V and 8 bases from J, with 10 bases between. The CDR3 is CASSEAQYGGYTF. The CDR3 coding sequence is TGTGCCAGCAGTGAAGCGCAGTACGGGGGCTACACCTTC.

V usage is TRBV25-1 and J usage is TRBJ1-4; D gene ambiguous. Between the trimmed V and J ends, which lost 0 bases and 14 bases, there was a span of 7 bases. The CDR3 spans 11 residues. Germline V gene data show CDR1 as MGHDK and CDR2 as SYGVNS. The CDR3 loop is CASSEYLGLFF. As DNA, the CDR3 is TGTGCCAGCAGTGAATATTTGGGGCTGTTTTTT.

The CDR3 sequence: CASNVQGDNEQFF. The CDR3 DNA reads TGTGCCAGCAACGTCCAAGGGGACAATGAGCAGTTCTTC. The chain is built from TRBV6-6 and TRBJ2-1, with D perhaps matching TRBD1 (5 bases). CDR1 MNHNY and CDR2 SVGAGI come from the germline V gene (reference sequence). Trimming took off 7 bases at V and 5 bases at J, with 12 bases between the two ends. CDR3 length equals 13 residues.

As for this clone: This CDR3 is also generated by other DNA sequences in the sample. The chain links TRBV18 to TRBJ2-1; 9 nucleotides align to TRBD2. Germline V lookup: CDR1 KGHSH, CDR2 LQKENI. The CDR3 runs 15 residues. Trimming at V came to 3 bases and at J to 4 bases, leaving 4 bases not matched to a gene. The CDR3 DNA reads as TGTGCCAGCTCACCGGGGCTAGCGGGGTACAATGAGCAGTTCTTC. Translated, it gives CASSPGLAGYNEQFF. Filled out from reference TRBV18 and TRBJ2-1, the complete variable domain reads NAGVMQNPRHLVRRRGQEARLRCSPMKGHSHVYWYRQLPEEGLKFMVYLQKENIIDESGMPKERFSAEFPKEGPSILRIQQVVRGDSAAYFCASSPGLAGYNEQFFGPGTRLTVL.

Remarks on this clone: With a much larger clone just one base away, this may be a read error. The CDR3: CAWSGRGLGYGYTF. Here the CDR3 DNA reads TGTGCCTGGAGTGGACGGGGATTGGGCTATGGCTACACCTTC. V usage is TRBV30 and J usage is TRBJ1-2; D call uncertain. Germline CDR1 GTSNPN, CDR2 SVGIG (reference sequence). V lost 1 base and J 4 bases, leaving 13 bases between the germline ends. There are 14 residues in the CDR3. The full variable domain, completed using reference TRBV30 and TRBJ1-2, is SQTIHQWPATLVQPVGSPLSLECTVEGTSNPNLYWYRQAAGRGLQLLFYSVGIGQISSEVPQNLSASRPQDRQFILSSKKLLLSDSGFYLCAWSGRGLGYGYTFGSGTRLTVV.

The gene calls are TRBV20-1 and TRBJ1-1; TRBD1 aligns across 8 bases. Germline lookup yields CDR1 DFQATT and CDR2 SNEGSKA (reference sequence). This CDR3 spans 11 amino acids. J lost 11 bases, V lost 6 bases, and 8 bases had no gene match. The CDR3 sequence: CSARKDREAFF. For the CDR3, the DNA is TGCAGTGCCCGGAAGGACAGGGAGGCTTTCTTT.